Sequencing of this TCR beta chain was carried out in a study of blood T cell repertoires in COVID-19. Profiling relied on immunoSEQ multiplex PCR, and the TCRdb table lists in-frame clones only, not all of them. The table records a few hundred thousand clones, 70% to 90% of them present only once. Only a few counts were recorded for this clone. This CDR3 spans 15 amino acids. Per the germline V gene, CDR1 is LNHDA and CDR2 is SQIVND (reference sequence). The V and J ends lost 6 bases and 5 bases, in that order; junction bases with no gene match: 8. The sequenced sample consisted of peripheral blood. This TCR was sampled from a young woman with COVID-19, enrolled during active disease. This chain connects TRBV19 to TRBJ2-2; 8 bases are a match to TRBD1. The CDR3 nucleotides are TGTGCCAGTAGCACCCTCGGACAGGGAACCGGGGAGCTGTTTTTT. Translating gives CASSTLGQGTGELFF.